These 30 T cell receptor beta chains originate from one sample sequenced in a study of OX40 agonist ivuxolimab in advanced cancers. Sequencing was performed with immunoSEQ multiplex PCR; in TCRdb, only in-frame clones are kept and a portion is missing. The table records about 41,000 clones, approximately 89% of them present only once. The source was CD4+ or CD8+ T cells sorted from blood, collected in a trial of the OX40 agonist ivuxolimab. These receptors came from an adult with an advanced solid tumor such as melanoma, head and neck, liver or kidney cancer.

J is TRBJ1-3 and V is TRBV14, with D hard to call. Trimming stripped 3 bases from V and 14 bases from J, with 11 bases between. From germline, CDR1 is SGHDN and CDR2 FVKESK. The CDR3 has 11 amino acids. The CDR3: CASSQGFLVYF. CDR3 sequence (DNA): TGTGCCAGCAGCCAGGGATTTTTGGTATATTTT.

V and J are TRBV19 and TRBJ1-1; no definite D call. V dropped 1 base and J dropped 2 bases, with 5 bases sitting between them. The germline gives CDR1 LNHDA, CDR2 SQIVND (reference sequence). This CDR3 has 13 residues. The CDR3 protein is CASSIGYNTEAFF. The CDR3 DNA follows: TGTGCCAGTAGTATAGGATATAACACTGAAGCTTTCTTT. The full variable domain, its missing parts supplied by reference TRBV19 and TRBJ1-1, is DGGITQSPKYLFRKEGQNVTLSCEQNLNHDAMYWYRQDPGQGLRLIYYSQIVNDFQKGDIAEGYSVSREKKESFPLTVTSAQKNPTAFYLCASSIGYNTEAFFGQGTRLTVV.

The rearrangement links TRBV18 to TRBJ1-1; D is perhaps TRBD1 (6 bases). Germline assignment: CDR1 KGHSH and CDR2 LQKENI. Trimming removed 3 bases from V and 7 bases from J, with 12 bases in between. The CDR3 is made up of 13 amino acids. The CDR3 spells CASSPRQAVEAFF. In DNA, the CDR3 is TGTGCCAGCTCACCGCGACAGGCAGTTGAAGCTTTCTTT.

J is TRBJ2-5 and V is TRBV7-2; weak D call: TRBD2 (6 bases). The V end was cut by 5 bases, the J end by 1 base, with 17 bases between. The CDR3 is made up of 16 amino acids. In germline, CDR1 is SGHTA, CDR2 FQGNSA. The DNA of the CDR3 is TGTGCCAGCAGCCCCGAACTAGCCCTGGTCCAAGAGACCCAGTACTTC. This sequence encodes CASSPELALVQETQYF.

V gene TRBV5-5 combines with J gene TRBJ2-1, with no clear D. Per the germline V gene, CDR1 is SGHKS and CDR2 is YYEKEE (reference sequence). The CDR3 spans 13 residues. V gave up 4 bases and J gave up 8 bases, with 13 bases separating them. CDR3 sequence reads: CASSLFPRDEQFF. For the CDR3, the DNA is TGTGCCAGCAGCCTGTTTCCGCGCGATGAGCAGTTCTTC.

The count of this clone is one. The rearrangement joins TRBV6-1 to TRBJ1-2; 7 bases map to TRBD1. The length of the CDR3 is 15 residues. Germline V gives CDR1 MNHNS, CDR2 SASEGT. With V trimmed by 3 bases and J by 2 bases, 6 bases remained unmatched. DNA of the CDR3: TGTGCCAGCAGTGAGATCGGACAGGAAAACTATGGCTACACCTTC. Amino acid sequence: CASSEIGQENYGYTF.

The chain links TRBV19 to TRBJ1-1; 8 bases are shared with TRBD1. With 1 base clipped from V and 1 base from J, the junction kept 5 bases outside the gene matches. The CDR3 loop spans 16 amino acids. The germline gives CDR1 LNHDA, CDR2 SQIVND (reference sequence). This CDR3 reads CASSIGNRGRNTEAFF. The CDR3 region has the DNA TGTGCCAGTAGTATAGGAAACAGGGGGAGGAACACTGAAGCTTTCTTT.

The chain employs TRBV28 and TRBJ1-2; unclear D gene. The CDR3 sequence is 11 residues long. CDR1 is MDHEN, CDR2 SYDVKM, per germline. V was trimmed by 8 bases and J by 7 bases, leaving 11 bases between them. The CDR3 is CASLTEGGYTF. As DNA, the CDR3 is TGTGCCAGCCTCACGGAGGGTGGCTACACCTTC.

This clone was seen a handful of times. This sequence joins TRBV11-3 and TRBJ2-1; 11 bases match TRBD2. Germline V lookup: CDR1 SGHNT, CDR2 YENEEA. The CDR3 runs to 15 residues. Losses at the gene ends were 2 bases for V and 15 bases for J; bases not matched to a gene: 12. DNA for the CDR3: TGTGCCAGCAGCTTACGAGGGGATAGCGGGAGGGTGCGGTTCTTC. This codes for CASSLRGDSGRVRFF.

There are a few counts of this clone. This rearrangement joins TRBV29-1 to TRBJ1-1; D perhaps matches TRBD1 (5 bases). CDR3 length equals 13 residues. In germline, CDR1 is SQVTM, CDR2 ANQGSEA. The germline V and J ends were trimmed by 3 bases and 1 base, with 9 bases remaining between them. As DNA, the CDR3 is TGCAGCGTTGAGGGGCAGGCGAACACTGAAGCTTTCTTT. This translates into CSVEGQANTEAFF.

This chain joins TRBV7-2 and TRBJ2-1; D possibly corresponds to TRBD2 (5 bases). Trimming pared 3 bases from V and 7 bases from J, leaving 7 bases between. Per germline, CDR1 SGHTA and CDR2 FQGNSA. The CDR3 length is 12 residues. The CDR3 region has the DNA TGTGCCAGCAGCTTCGGGGTAAATGAGCAGTTCTTC. Protein: CASSFGVNEQFF.

In this sample, this clone turned up once. This chain links TRBV11-1 with TRBJ2-7; 7 positions match TRBD2. The CDR3 has 14 residues. The germline CDR1 and CDR2 sequences are SGHAT and FQDESV (reference sequence). Trimming cost V 5 bases and J 4 bases; bases outside gene matches: 8. This CDR3 reads CASSPWEGEYEQYF. The CDR3, as DNA: TGTGCCAGCAGCCCCTGGGAGGGAGAATACGAGCAGTACTTC. The variable domain in full, with the rest retrieved from reference TRBV11-1 and TRBJ2-7, is EAEVAQSPRYKITEKSQAVAFWCDPISGHATLYWYRQILGQGPELLVQFQDESVVDDSQLPKDRFSAERLKGVDSTLKIQPAELGDSAMYLCASSPWEGEYEQYFGPGTRLTVT.

The genes are TRBV27 and TRBJ2-2; D possibly corresponds to TRBD2 (6 bases). Germline-derived CDR1 and CDR2 are MNHEY and SMNVEV (reference sequence). V dropped 0 bases and J dropped 4 bases, with 6 bases sitting between them. This CDR3 is built from 14 residues. The DNA of the CDR3 is TGTGCCAGCAGTTTATCCGGGGGCACCGGGGAGCTGTTTTTT. Its protein product is CASSLSGGTGELFF.

This clone appeared a single time. This sequence joins TRBV6-4 and TRBJ1-5; D uncertain. The CDR3 consists of 17 residues. Germline V CDR1 and CDR2: MRHNA, SNTAGT. V lost 2 bases and J lost 2, with 16 bases in between. CDR3: CASSDLRFRVGNQPQHF. The CDR3 region has the DNA TGTGCCAGCAGTGACCTCCGTTTTCGGGTGGGCAATCAGCCCCAGCATTTT.

V and J are TRBV10-3 and TRBJ1-4, with D unresolved. The CDR3 is made up of 13 amino acids. The germline gives CDR1 ENHRY, CDR2 SYGVKD. Trimming shortened V by 4 bases and J by 8 bases, and 11 bases separated the two germline ends. The CDR3 DNA is TGTGCCATCAGTGGGGCGGGAAACGAAAAACTGTTTTTT. This translates into CAISGAGNEKLFF.

J is TRBJ2-7 and V is TRBV14, with 8 bases lining up with TRBD2. The ends lost 3 bases at V and 1 base at J; junction bases unmatched: 8. The germline gives CDR1 SGHDN, CDR2 FVKESK. The CDR3 sequence is 16 residues long. CDR3 bases: TGTGCCAGCAGCCATTCCGGTAGCGGGATTTCCTACGAGCAGTACTTC. Translated, it gives CASSHSGSGISYEQYF.

The DNA for the CDR3 is TGTGCCAGCAGGTCCCAGGGGAAGAACACTGAAGCTTTCTTT. It is translated as CASRSQGKNTEAFF. The chain couples TRBV6-5 to TRBJ1-1; D is perhaps TRBD1 (6 bases). V was trimmed by 6 bases and J by 1 base, leaving 12 bases between them. There are 14 residues in the CDR3. CDR1 and CDR2 (germline): MNHEY, SVGAGI.

There are a few counts of this clone. The CDR3 DNA follows: TGTGCCAGCTCAGTGTCGGAGAACACTGAAGCTTTCTTT. This codes for CASSVSENTEAFF. V gene TRBV18 combines with J gene TRBJ1-1; D is ambiguous. The CDR3 has 13 amino acids. V lost 5 bases, J lost 1 base, and 8 bases lay in between. The germline gives CDR1 KGHSH, CDR2 LQKENI.

This chain connects TRBV21-1 to TRBJ2-7; the D call of TRBD2 is as the table states it, not checked on the DNA. TRBV21-1 is labeled a pseudogene. The length of the CDR3 is 17 residues. CDR3 bases: TGTGCCAGCAGCAAGAATCCGGGACTAGCGGGATCCTACGAGCAGTACTTC. Translation gives CASSKNPGLAGSYEQYF.

Notes on this clone: The same CDR3 arises from other DNA sequences in this sample as well. The rearrangement joins TRBV11-3 to TRBJ2-7, with unresolved D. Germline V gene sequence: CDR1 SGHNT, CDR2 YENEEA. CDR3 length: 15 residues. Deletions cut 3 bases from V and 0 bases from J, with 12 bases between. This CDR3 reads CASSFAGGLSYEQYF. CDR3 in DNA: TGTGCCAGCAGCTTTGCAGGCGGCCTCTCCTACGAGCAGTACTTC. The variable domain in full, completed from reference TRBV11-3 and TRBJ2-7, reads EAGVVQSPRYKIIEKKQPVAFWCNPISGHNTLYWYLQNLGQGPELLIRYENEEAVDDSQLPKDRFSAERLKGVDSTLKIQPAELGDSAVYLCASSFAGGLSYEQYFGPGTRLTVT.

V is TRBV9 and J is TRBJ1-1, with 9 bases matching TRBD1. This CDR3 has 14 amino acids. V shed 3 bases and J 5 bases; nucleotides not matched to a gene: 5. Per the germline V gene, CDR1 is SGDLS and CDR2 is YYNGEE. This CDR3 is CASSETGGRTEAFF. The CDR3 DNA is TGTGCCAGCAGCGAGACAGGGGGTCGAACTGAAGCTTTCTTT.

Worth noting for this clone: At one boundary the junction diverges from the germline segment, which might be a read error. V and J are TRBV5-1 and TRBJ2-5; D remains ambiguous. Germline V lookup: CDR1 SGHRS, CDR2 YFSETQ. CDR3 length: 14 amino acids. The CDR3 DNA reads as TGCGCCAGCACCTTGGTCGCAGGCCAAGAGACCCAGTACTTC. This encodes CASTLVAGQETQYF.

The CDR3 loop reads CASSPSGTSYSGNTIYF. The CDR3 DNA reads as TGTGCCAGCTCACCGTCAGGGACCTCGTACTCTGGAAACACCATATATTTT. This chain joins TRBV18 and TRBJ1-3, with D possibly matching TRBD1 (5 bases). Trimming shortened V by 3 bases and J by 0 bases, and 15 bases separated the two germline ends. This CDR3 contains 17 residues. Germline lookup yields CDR1 KGHSH and CDR2 LQKENI.

By proportion, this clone is medium-sized. The genes are TRBV18 and TRBJ2-3, with unresolved D. CDR3 length equals 12 residues. V was cut by 2 bases and J by 6 bases, with 6 bases left in between. Germline V gives CDR1 KGHSH, CDR2 LQKENI. CDR3 in amino acids: CASSPRDDTQYF. As DNA, the CDR3 is TGTGCCAGCTCACCAAGGGATGATACGCAGTATTTT.

This rearrangement joins TRBV19 to TRBJ1-1; D ambiguous. The CDR3 covers 14 residues. Germline CDR1 LNHDA, CDR2 SQIVND (reference sequence). Trimming took off 3 bases at V and 4 bases at J, with 12 bases between the two ends. CDR3 residues: CASSIVVGSTEAFF. CDR3 in DNA: TGTGCCAGTAGTATTGTTGTGGGGAGCACTGAAGCTTTCTTT.

The CDR3 loop is CASSPVLPGQGPEKLFF. DNA for the CDR3: TGTGCCAGCTCACCAGTTCTCCCGGGACAGGGACCTGAAAAACTGTTTTTT. V usage is TRBV18 and J usage is TRBJ1-4; 9 bases agree with TRBD1. Trimming removed 2 bases from V and 7 bases from J; junction bases left unmatched: 11. There are 17 residues in the CDR3. Germline V gene sequence: CDR1 KGHSH, CDR2 LQKENI.

The chain is built from TRBV9 and TRBJ2-3; TRBD2 matches 7 bases. This CDR3 is built from 16 residues. Germline V gives CDR1 SGDLS, CDR2 YYNGEE. J gave up 0 bases and V 1 base, and 5 bases lay outside the gene matches. The CDR3 nucleotides read TGTGCCAGCAGCGTAAGCGGGACCTCTAGCACAGATACGCAGTATTTT. Translated, it gives CASSVSGTSSTDTQYF. Filled out from reference TRBV9 and TRBJ2-3, the complete variable domain reads DSGVTQTPKHLITATGQRVTLRCSPRSGDLSVYWYQQSLDQGLQFLIQYYNGEERAKGNILERFSAQQFPDLHSELNLSSLELGDSALYFCASSVSGTSSTDTQYFGPGTRLTVL.

CDR3 DNA: TGTGCCACCAACGCGCGCAGGGGCACTGAAGCTTTCTTT. It encodes CATNARRGTEAFF. V usage is TRBV19 and J usage is TRBJ1-1; D is perhaps TRBD1 (6 bases). CDR1 LNHDA and CDR2 SQIVND come from the germline V gene (reference sequence). Trimming took off 10 bases at V and 4 bases at J, with 16 bases between the two ends. CDR3 length equals 13 residues.

The rearrangement links TRBV11-2 to TRBJ2-5; perhaps TRBD1 as D (5 bases). Germline CDR1 SGHAT, CDR2 FQNNGV. Trimming pared 1 base from V and 5 bases from J, leaving 17 bases between. The CDR3 has 16 amino acids. The DNA of the CDR3 is TGTGCCAGCAGCTTAGGGTCTTCCAAGGGGCTGGAGACCCAGTACTTC. It yields the protein CASSLGSSKGLETQYF.

This chain connects TRBV10-3 to TRBJ1-2; tentative D call: TRBD1 (6 bases). Trimming shortened V by 2 bases and J by 3 bases, and 10 bases separated the two germline ends. CDR1 and CDR2 (germline): ENHRY, SYGVKD. CDR3 size: 14 residues. CDR3 coding DNA: TGTGCCATCAGTGAGCGGGGGGCGGACTATGGCTACACCTTC. Its protein product is CAISERGADYGYTF.